Shown below are 22 T cell receptor beta chains from a single sample sequenced in a study of T cells in Graves' hyperthyroidism and ophthalmopathy. There were TCR beta CDR3 regions amplified from RNA transcripts. Primed by the HTBI set, a first-round RT-PCR was run on the TCR CDR3. TCRdb passed the multiplex PCR reads through MiXCR, listing each CDR3 protein once. This sample has roughly 250,000 distinct CDR3 sequences; more than 12% occur once, and the top ten carry 10% to 15%. The sample comprised blood. These receptor sequences come from a woman aged 40 to 55 with Graves' hyperthyroidism that later progressed to Graves' ophthalmopathy.

The rearrangement uses TRBV3-1 and TRBJ1-1, with D tentatively TRBD1 (5 bases). This CDR3 has 15 amino acids. The germline gives CDR1 LGHDT, CDR2 YNNKEL (reference sequence). The V gene lost 1 base and the J gene lost 2 bases, with 11 bases spanning the gap. This CDR3 is CASSQVGGANTEAFF. The CDR3 region has the DNA TGTGCCAGCAGCCAAGTAGGAGGGGCTAACACTGAAGCTTTCTTT.

The table lists this clonotype with a count of one. The rearrangement links TRBV11-2 to TRBJ2-3; possibly TRBD2 for D (5 bases). Germline V gene sequence: CDR1 SGHAT, CDR2 FQNNGV. The CDR3 is made up of 15 amino acids. Between the trimmed V and J ends, which lost 0 bases and 2 bases, there was a span of 9 bases. The CDR3 reads CASSLESRDTDTQYF. CDR3 sequence (DNA): TGTGCCAGCAGCTTAGAATCACGGGACACAGATACGCAGTATTTT.

This rearrangement joins TRBV9 to TRBJ2-3; D remains ambiguous. CDR1 SGDLS and CDR2 YYNGEE come from the germline V gene. This CDR3 region has 13 residues. Deletions cut 4 bases from V and 2 bases from J, with 8 bases between. CDR3 DNA sequence: TGTGCCAGCAGCATTCTAAACACAGATACGCAGTATTTT. It translates to CASSILNTDTQYF.

For this clonotype: One base away lies a much larger clone, so this may be a sequencing read error. This rearrangement joins TRBV10-3 to TRBJ2-1, with 7 nucleotides matching TRBD2. The V gene end was trimmed by 2 bases and the J gene end by 4 bases; junction bases not matched to a gene: 11. Germline CDR1 is ENHRY and CDR2 is SYGVKD. CDR3 length: 17 amino acids. CDR3 DNA sequence: TGTGCCATCAGTGAGATAGTGGTGGGAGGGAGGTACAATGAGCAGTTCTTC. This gives the protein CAISEIVVGGRYNEQFF.

This clonotype was recorded a few times. The chain couples TRBV7-9 to TRBJ2-3, with 9 bases matching TRBD2. The CDR3 has 15 amino acids. Germline lookup yields CDR1 SEHNR and CDR2 FQNEAQ (reference sequence). The J segment lost 8 bases and the V segment lost 2 bases, leaving 8 bases of the junction unmatched. CDR3 region: CASSLNLAGRGTQYF. The CDR3 DNA sequence: TGTGCCAGCAGCTTAAACCTAGCGGGAAGGGGTACGCAGTATTTT.

In this sample, this clonotype turned up a few times. This chain links TRBV7-3 with TRBJ2-1; either TRBD1 or TRBD2 may fit D (5 bases each). Per germline, CDR1 SGHTA and CDR2 FQGTGA. V was trimmed by 11 bases and J by 6 bases, leaving 14 bases between them. The CDR3 has 12 residues. The CDR3 loop is CASGRETNEQFF. CDR3 bases: TGTGCCTCGGGCAGGGAGACCAATGAGCAGTTCTTC.

The chain has TRBV12-3 or TRBV12-4 and TRBJ2-1; 13 bases are a match to TRBD2. Losses at the gene ends were 6 bases for V and 8 bases for J; bases not matched to a gene: 7. The CDR3 has 15 residues. The CDR3 nucleotides read TGTGCCAGCAGGGGGGGACTAGCGGGACGAGATGAGCAGTTCTTC. It encodes CASRGGLAGRDEQFF.

For this clonotype: Since no conserved phenylalanine or tryptophan closes the CDR3, a read error is the likely cause. The J gene is TRBJ2-3, the V gene TRBV18, with TRBD2 matching 14 bases. The CDR3 is 16 amino acids. Germline trimming cut 3 bases from V and 2 bases from J; bases unmatched to any gene: 1. Germline V gene lookup returns CDR1 KGHSH and CDR2 LQKENI. This CDR3 reads CASSPGLAGVTDTQYS. CDR3 coding DNA: TGTGCCAGCTCACCGGGACTAGCGGGAGTCACAGATACGCAGTATTCT.

This clonotype showed up just a few times. The CDR3 here is CASRARVLGGNEQYF. The CDR3 coding sequence is TGTGCCAGTAGAGCCCGGGTCCTAGGGGGGAATGAGCAGTACTTC. The genes are TRBV19 and TRBJ2-1; D may match TRBD1 or TRBD2 (6 bases each). The end of the DNA aligns better with TRBJ2-7, so the J call may be wrong. This CDR3 is 15 amino acids long. CDR1 LNHDA and CDR2 SQIVND come from the germline V gene (reference sequence).

This clonotype was seen ten or more times. The gene calls are TRBV6-2 or TRBV6-3 and TRBJ1-3; possible D gene TRBD1, 6 bases. Trimming removed 8 bases from V and 3 bases from J, with 14 bases in between. There are 14 residues in the CDR3. Per the germline V gene, CDR1 is MNHEY and CDR2 is SVGEGT. The CDR3 DNA reads TGTGCCAGCGGTGAACACAGGGATGGAAACACCATATATTTT. Translated: CASGEHRDGNTIYF.

This clonotype was detected a few times. This rearrangement joins TRBV7-9 to TRBJ2-2; 11 nucleotides match TRBD2. Unmatched junction bases numbered 5, after V lost 5 bases and J lost 3 bases. Germline CDR1 and CDR2: SEHNR and FQNEAQ (reference sequence). The CDR3 loop spans 16 amino acids. The CDR3 here is CASSPGLAADTGELFF. The CDR3 DNA reads TGTGCCAGCAGCCCGGGACTAGCGGCGGACACCGGGGAGCTGTTTTTT. The full variable domain, in which reference TRBV7-9 and TRBJ2-2 provide the parts outside the CDR3, is DTGVSQNPRHKITKRGQNVTFRCDPISEHNRLYWYRQTLGQGPEFLTYFQNEAQLEKSRLLSDRFSAERPKGSFSTLEIQRTEQGDSAMYLCASSPGLAADTGELFFGEGSRLTVL.

Ten or more counts support this clonotype. The V call is TRBV11-2, the J call TRBJ2-1; TRBD2 matches 11 bases. The CDR3 loop spans 19 amino acids. V shed 6 bases, J shed 1 base, and the junction held 14 bases outside the gene matches. The germline CDR1 and CDR2 sequences are SGHAT and FQNNGV. As DNA, the CDR3 is TGTGCCAGCAGATCAATCGGACGGACTAGCGGGTCTTCCTACAATGAGCAGTTCTTC. This encodes CASRSIGRTSGSSYNEQFF. The full variable domain, with the rest looked up from reference TRBV11-2 and TRBJ2-1, is EAGVAQSPRYKIIEKRQSVAFWCNPISGHATLYWYQQILGQGPKLLIQFQNNGVVDDSQLPKDRFSAERLKGVDSTLKIQPAKLEDSAVYLCASRSIGRTSGSSYNEQFFGPGTRLTVL.

This clonotype came up a few times. The V and J genes are TRBV7-2 and TRBJ2-2, with 10 positions matching TRBD2. The CDR3 covers 16 residues. CDR1 and CDR2 from the germline V gene are SGHTA and FQGNSA. J lost 1 base, V lost 5 bases, and 4 bases had no gene match. The CDR3 coding sequence is TGTGCCAGCAGCCATAGACTAGCGGGGAACACCGGGGAGCTGTTTTTT. Its translation: CASSHRLAGNTGELFF.

The sample holds many counts of this clonotype. The chain uses TRBV6-1 and TRBJ2-2, with D possibly being TRBD2 (6 bases). Germline lookup yields CDR1 MNHNS and CDR2 SASEGT. With 7 bases removed from V and 1 base from J, the gap between germline ends came to 13 bases. CDR3 size: 15 residues. CDR3 sequence (DNA): TGTGCCAGCAATTTCGGGGGACTGAACACCGGGGAGCTGTTTTTT. This gives the protein CASNFGGLNTGELFF.

This clonotype was seen at least ten times. This CDR3 is CASSMFWTSVGETQYF. DNA for the CDR3: TGTGCCAGCAGTATGTTCTGGACTAGCGTCGGAGAGACCCAGTACTTC. The rearrangement uses TRBV11-1 and TRBJ2-5; 9 bases are a match to TRBD2. CDR3 size: 16 residues. Germline V gene lookup returns CDR1 SGHAT and CDR2 FQDESV (reference sequence). V shed 6 bases, J shed 4 bases, and the junction held 12 bases outside the gene matches.

Only a few counts were recorded for this clonotype. The chain carries TRBV3-1 and TRBJ1-1; 8 positions agree with TRBD1. Germline CDR1 LGHDT, CDR2 YNNKEL (reference sequence). The junction had 6 bases not matched to a gene; V was cut back by 4 bases and J by 5 bases. This CDR3 region has 14 residues. The chain's CDR3 is CASSPRTGQTEAFF. DNA of the CDR3: TGTGCCAGCAGCCCAAGGACAGGGCAAACTGAAGCTTTCTTT. The variable domain in full, with the rest retrieved from reference TRBV3-1 and TRBJ1-1, is DTAVSQTPKYLVTQMGNDKSIKCEQNLGHDTMYWYKQDSKKFLKIMFSYNNKELIINETVPNRFSPKSPDKAHLNLHINSLELGDSAVYFCASSPRTGQTEAFFGQGTRLTVV.

The J gene is TRBJ1-2, the V gene TRBV11-2; possibly TRBD1 for D (6 bases). Trimming stripped 1 base from V and 7 bases from J, with 13 bases between. This CDR3 region has 14 residues. CDR1 is SGHAT, CDR2 FQNNGV, per germline. CDR3 in DNA: TGTGCCAGCAGCTTAGGCCCAGGGGCAGGTGGCTACACCTTC. Its protein is CASSLGPGAGGYTF.

To note about this clonotype: A much more abundant neighbour one base away suggests this may be a read error. This chain links TRBV5-1 with TRBJ2-5; D is uncertain. The germline V gene has CDR1 SGHRS and CDR2 YFSETQ. CDR3 length: 18 amino acids. The CDR3, as DNA: TGCGCCAGCAGCCTTGGCGGTACGAGGCAGCGTACCCAAGCGACCCAGTACTTC. Its translation: CASSLGGTRQRTQATQYF.

This clonotype has at least ten counts. This chain uses TRBV28 with TRBJ2-7, with TRBD2 matching 7 bases. V lost 2 bases and J lost 0; bases outside the gene matches: 4. There are 15 residues in the CDR3. The V gene's germline CDR1 is MDHEN and CDR2 SYDVKM. The CDR3 DNA sequence: TGTGCCAGCAGTTTAAGCGGCGGGGGCTCCTACGAGCAGTACTTC. Encoded protein: CASSLSGGGSYEQYF.

This clonotype has at least ten counts. This chain links TRBV27 with TRBJ2-7; no firm D call. V lost 5 bases and J 4 bases, leaving 15 bases between the germline ends. Looked up from germline, CDR1 is MNHEY and CDR2 is SMNVEV (reference sequence). This CDR3 comprises 14 residues. This CDR3 is CASSTGLYPYEQYF. The CDR3 DNA reads as TGTGCCAGCAGTACCGGGCTATACCCTTACGAGCAGTACTTC.

This clonotype showed up many times. The V and J genes are TRBV19 and TRBJ2-5; D call uncertain. V was cut by 3 bases and J by 4 bases, with 18 bases left in between. Germline loops: CDR1 LNHDA, CDR2 SQIVND (reference sequence). This CDR3 spans 16 amino acids. The CDR3 is CASSMGREAGAETQYF. The CDR3 nucleotides read TGTGCCAGTAGTATGGGTCGTGAGGCAGGAGCAGAGACCCAGTACTTC. Together with reference TRBV19 and TRBJ2-5, the CDR3 gives the full variable domain: DGGITQSPKYLFRKEGQNVTLSCEQNLNHDAMYWYRQDPGQGLRLIYYSQIVNDFQKGDIAEGYSVSREKKESFPLTVTSAQKNPTAFYLCASSMGREAGAETQYFGPGTRLLVL.

This clonotype was detected many times. The chain is built from TRBV19 and TRBJ2-3; D possibly uses TRBD1 or TRBD2 (5 bases each). The CDR3 is 14 amino acids. V lost 4 bases, J lost 6 bases, and 14 bases lay in between. Germline loops: CDR1 LNHDA, CDR2 SQIVND (reference sequence). The CDR3, as DNA: TGTGCCAGTAGTAGGGTGAGGGGCCGGGATACGCAGTATTTT. This encodes CASSRVRGRDTQYF.